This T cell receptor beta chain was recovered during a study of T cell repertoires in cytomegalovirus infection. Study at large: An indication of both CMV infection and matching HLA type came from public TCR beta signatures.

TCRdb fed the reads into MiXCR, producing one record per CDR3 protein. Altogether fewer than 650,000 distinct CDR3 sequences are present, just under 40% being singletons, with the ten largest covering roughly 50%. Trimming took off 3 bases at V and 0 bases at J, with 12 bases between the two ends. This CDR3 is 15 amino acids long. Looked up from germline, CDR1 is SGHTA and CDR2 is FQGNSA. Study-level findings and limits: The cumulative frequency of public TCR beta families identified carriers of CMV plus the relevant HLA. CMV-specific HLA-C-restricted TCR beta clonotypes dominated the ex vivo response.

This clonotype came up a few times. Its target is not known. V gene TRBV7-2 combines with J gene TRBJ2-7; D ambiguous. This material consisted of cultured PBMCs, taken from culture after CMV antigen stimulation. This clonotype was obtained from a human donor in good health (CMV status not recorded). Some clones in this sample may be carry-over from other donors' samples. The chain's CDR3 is CASSFLWSNSYEQYF. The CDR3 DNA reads TGTGCCAGCAGCTTCCTATGGTCTAACTCCTACGAGCAGTACTTC.